This record looks at one T cell receptor beta chain sequence and its context. Its specificity is not known. This entry comes from a study of beta chain features in type 1 diabetes. The study, taken as a whole, reports: Moderate yet significant TCRB CDR3 shortening was seen in Type 1 diabetes patients in all four CD4+ subsets.

Since all of the isolated RNA was reverse transcribed, expressed TCRB transcripts were what got sequenced. The assay was immunoSEQ multiplex PCR, and TCRdb's table has in-frame clones only and misses some. This table has 230,000 or so clones, roughly 16% appearing once. The sequence came from a man in his thirties or forties with type 1 diabetes. The specimen was naive CD4+ T cells from blood.

The CDR3, as DNA: TGTGCCACCACGGGACAGTCAAGGGCGGGCACAGATACGCAGTATTTT. It specifies CATTGQSRAGTDTQYF. The chain links TRBV15 to TRBJ2-3; TRBD1 agrees at 7 bases. There are 16 residues in the CDR3. From germline, CDR1 is LNHNV and CDR2 YYDKDF (reference sequence). V shed 7 bases and J 1 base; nucleotides not matched to a gene: 11.